This passage covers 30 T cell receptor beta chains from one sample sequenced in a study of response to subunit inactivated influenza vaccine. MiXCR was run by TCRdb on the RT-PCR reads, yielding one entry per CDR3 protein. The data contain 150,000 to 200,000 distinct CDR3 sequences, more than 10% of them singletons. This sample also appeared in a second study, on T cells expressing NK-cell markers. That work states: In generating TCR beta cDNA, 5'RACE template switching with UMIs was used.

The specimen was CD8+ T cells sorted from PBMCs, collected 11 to 12 days after vaccination. Receptors were obtained from a man in his fifties who received an inactivated influenza vaccine.

This rearrangement joins TRBV7-6 to TRBJ2-1; D possibly matches TRBD1 or TRBD2 (5 bases each). V shed 1 base and J shed 10 bases, with 17 bases lying between them. Germline V CDR1 and CDR2: SGHVS, FNYEAQ. The CDR3 runs to 15 residues. The CDR3 DNA sequence: TGTGCCAGCAGCTTAGGAACCGGGACCGGGACGGAGCAGTTCTTC. The encoded protein is CASSLGTGTGTEQFF. Drawing the rest from reference TRBV7-6 and TRBJ2-1, the complete variable domain is GAGVSQSPRYKVTKRGQDVALRCDPISGHVSLYWYRQALGQGPEFLTYFNYEAQQDKSGLPNDRFSAERPEGSISTLTIQRTEQRDSAMYRCASSLGTGTGTEQFFGPGTRLTVL.

This clonotype was detected a few times. The V gene is TRBV9, the J gene TRBJ2-1; 13 bases map to TRBD2. This CDR3 is 17 amino acids long. V shed 2 bases, J shed 6 bases, and the junction held 8 bases outside the gene matches. The V gene's germline CDR1 is SGDLS and CDR2 YYNGEE. The CDR3 here is CASSVRTSGSGGNEQFF. The DNA for the CDR3 is TGTGCCAGCAGCGTCCGGACTAGCGGGAGCGGGGGCAATGAGCAGTTCTTC.

The V and J genes are TRBV10-1 and TRBJ2-4, with D hard to call. Germline CDR1 WNHNN, CDR2 SYGVQD (reference sequence). This CDR3 comprises 14 residues. V lost 0 bases and J 7 bases, leaving 10 bases between the germline ends. CDR3 coding DNA: TGCGCCAGCAGTGAGTCCCGCACAGCGAACATTCAGTACTTC. Translated: CASSESRTANIQYF.

There are many counts of this clonotype. The J gene is TRBJ2-3, the V gene TRBV28; 9 bases line up with TRBD1. Germline V gene lookup returns CDR1 MDHEN and CDR2 SYDVKM. J gave up 7 bases and V 3 bases, and 5 bases lay outside the gene matches. The CDR3 covers 14 residues. CDR3 loop: CASSFEDRGHTQYF. The DNA for the CDR3 is TGTGCCAGCAGTTTTGAGGACAGGGGCCATACGCAGTATTTT.

This clonotype occurred a few times. The V gene is TRBV19, the J gene TRBJ2-5, with TRBD2 matching 9 bases. CDR1 is LNHDA, CDR2 SQIVND, per germline (reference sequence). The CDR3 has 16 amino acids. Trimming took 5 bases from V and 2 from J; bases not matched to a gene: 9. CDR3 nucleotide sequence: TGTGCCAGTAGTTCGGGTAGCGGGGGCTCTCAAGAGACCCAGTACTTC. Translating gives CASSSGSGGSQETQYF. The entire variable domain, with the rest obtained from reference TRBV19 and TRBJ2-5, is as follows: DGGITQSPKYLFRKEGQNVTLSCEQNLNHDAMYWYRQDPGQGLRLIYYSQIVNDFQKGDIAEGYSVSREKKESFPLTVTSAQKNPTAFYLCASSSGSGGSQETQYFGPGTRLLVL.

This rearrangement joins TRBV12-3 or TRBV12-4 to TRBJ2-1; D perhaps matches TRBD1 (6 bases). V gave up 3 bases and J gave up 7 bases, with 16 bases separating them. CDR3 length: 15 amino acids. CDR3 nucleotides: TGTGCCAGCAGTTTGCAGGGGCGGTCGTCAAATGAGCAGTTCTTC. It translates to CASSLQGRSSNEQFF.

The genes are TRBV7-6 and TRBJ2-7; 7 bases align to TRBD1. Germline V gives CDR1 SGHVS, CDR2 FNYEAQ. The CDR3 covers 15 residues. J lost 3 bases, V lost 0 bases, and 5 bases had no gene match. CDR3 nucleotides: TGTGCCAGCAGCTTAGCGGTTGCAGGGGGCTACGAGCAGTACTTC. Translating gives CASSLAVAGGYEQYF.

The rearrangement joins TRBV9 to TRBJ2-3; D is ambiguous. V was trimmed by 4 bases and J by 0 bases, leaving 9 bases between them. This CDR3 comprises 14 residues. The germline gives CDR1 SGDLS, CDR2 YYNGEE. The CDR3 DNA reads as TGTGCCAGCAGCCCCCCGTTTAGCACAGATACGCAGTATTTT. Amino acid sequence: CASSPPFSTDTQYF.

V gene TRBV6-2 or TRBV6-3 combines with J gene TRBJ2-7, with D perhaps being TRBD1 or TRBD2 (5 bases each). CDR3 length: 13 amino acids. V was clipped by 5 bases and J by 2 bases, with 10 bases between them. Germline-derived CDR1 and CDR2 are MNHEY and SVGEGT. The CDR3 loop reads CASSGLGPYEQYF. In DNA form, the CDR3 reads TGTGCCAGCAGTGGACTGGGACCCTACGAGCAGTACTTC.

This clonotype turned up a few times. The CDR3 protein is CASSSRTGYEQYF. The CDR3 bases are TGTGCCAGCAGTTCACGGACAGGCTACGAGCAGTACTTC. The V and J genes are TRBV28 and TRBJ2-7; the match to TRBD1 covers 7 bases. This CDR3 region has 13 residues. V gave up 4 bases and J gave up 3 bases; unmatched junction bases: 3. Germline values: CDR1 MDHEN, CDR2 SYDVKM.

This clonotype turned up a few times. The chain links TRBV6-5 to TRBJ2-1; 8 bases are shared with TRBD2. J gave up 5 bases and V 0 bases, and 3 bases lay outside the gene matches. This CDR3 is 15 amino acids long. CDR1 is MNHEY and CDR2 is SVGAGI in the germline V gene. CDR3 DNA: TGTGCCAGCAGTTACTCAGGACTAGCCAACAATGAGCAGTTCTTC. Translating it yields CASSYSGLANNEQFF.

The V gene is TRBV12-3 or TRBV12-4, the J gene TRBJ2-1; 11 bases are shared with TRBD2. J gave up 9 bases and V 1 base, and 2 bases lay outside the gene matches. The CDR3 covers 14 residues. CDR3 residues: CASSLVAGGLEQFF. DNA for the CDR3: TGTGCCAGCAGTTTAGTAGCGGGGGGGCTTGAGCAGTTCTTC.

This clonotype was counted between two and nine times. The chain joins TRBV20-1 to TRBJ2-1; D gene ambiguous. Looked up from germline, CDR1 is DFQATT and CDR2 is SNEGSKA (reference sequence). CDR3 length: 14 amino acids. Trimming took off 6 bases at V and 4 bases at J, with 16 bases between the two ends. CDR3 bases: TGCAGTGCCAGGTCCGTAAAGTTGTACAATGAGCAGTTCTTC. This encodes CSARSVKLYNEQFF.

This clonotype was seen a few times. V gene TRBV25-1 combines with J gene TRBJ1-3, with 7 bases identical to TRBD1. V was pared by 2 bases and J by 2 bases, with 3 bases of the junction left unmatched. CDR1 and CDR2 (germline): MGHDK, SYGVNS. CDR3 size: 15 residues. This CDR3 is CASSEAQGAGNTIYF. The CDR3 DNA sequence: TGTGCCAGCAGTGAAGCCCAGGGGGCTGGAAACACCATATATTTT. Looking up the rest from reference TRBV25-1 and TRBJ1-3 gives the full variable domain: EADIYQTPRYLVIGTGKKITLECSQTMGHDKMYWYQQDPGMELHLIHYSYGVNSTEKGDLSSESTVSRIRTEHFPLTLESARPSHTSQYLCASSEAQGAGNTIYFGEGSWLTVV.

This clonotype occurred many times. The chain joins TRBV6-2 or TRBV6-3 to TRBJ1-5, with a weak D call TRBD1 (5 bases). Looked up from germline, CDR1 is MNHEY and CDR2 is SVGEGT. This CDR3 has 14 residues. Between the trimmed V and J ends, which lost 4 bases and 3 bases, there was a span of 10 bases. The CDR3 DNA sequence: TGTGCCAGCAGTTGGGACGTCTACAATCAGCCCCAGCATTTT. Encoded protein: CASSWDVYNQPQHF.

This clonotype was detected a few times. The chain joins TRBV7-8 to TRBJ1-1; D is ambiguous. Germline CDR1 is SGHVS and CDR2 is FQNEAQ. Trimming pared 5 bases from V and 0 bases from J, leaving 22 bases between. The CDR3 runs to 18 residues. This chain's CDR3 is CASSGSDRSADLNTEAFF. CDR3 sequence (DNA): TGTGCCAGCAGCGGCAGTGACCGAAGCGCCGATTTGAACACTGAAGCTTTCTTT.

The sample holds a few counts of this clonotype. The rearrangement links TRBV7-2 to TRBJ2-3, with TRBD1 matching 8 bases. The V gene end was trimmed by 3 bases and the J gene end by 5 bases; junction bases not matched to a gene: 10. The CDR3 covers 16 residues. Germline V CDR1 and CDR2: SGHTA, FQGNSA. The CDR3 DNA follows: TGTGCCAGCAGCTTTTTGGGCCAGGGGGCTTTAGATACGCAGTATTTT. Translation gives CASSFLGQGALDTQYF.

V and J are TRBV28 and TRBJ2-5; no definite D call. CDR1 and CDR2 (germline): MDHEN, SYDVKM. Between the trimmed V and J ends, which lost 1 base and 4 bases, there was a span of 10 bases. The CDR3 contains 14 residues. CDR3 in DNA: TGTGCCAGCAGTTTATTTGTGGTAGGAGAGACCCAGTACTTC. Translated, it gives CASSLFVVGETQYF.

Many counts were recorded for this clonotype. The gene calls are TRBV9 and TRBJ2-5; maybe TRBD1 (7 bases). Germline V gene data show CDR1 as SGDLS and CDR2 as YYNGEE. V was cut by 2 bases and J by 7 bases, with 18 bases left in between. This CDR3 has 15 residues. In DNA form, the CDR3 reads TGTGCCAGCAGCGTGGGGCAGGGGGGAAGAGTGACCCAGTACTTC. Its translation: CASSVGQGGRVTQYF.

The DNA of the CDR3 is TGCAGCGTTGAGGTGGAGACTGGGTACTACGAGCAGTACTTC. Translation: CSVEVETGYYEQYF. This chain connects TRBV29-1 to TRBJ2-7; D ambiguous. CDR3 length: 14 amino acids. Germline loops: CDR1 SQVTM, CDR2 ANQGSEA. V lost 3 bases and J 3 bases, leaving 15 bases between the germline ends.

The chain uses TRBV20-1 and TRBJ2-7, with D possibly TRBD2 on 6 matching bases. V gave up 8 bases and J gave up 3 bases, with 11 bases separating them. There are 11 residues in the CDR3. Germline V lookup: CDR1 DFQATT, CDR2 SNEGSKA (reference sequence). CDR3: CSTGLGYEQYF. CDR3 nucleotides: TGCAGTACGGGACTCGGCTACGAGCAGTACTTC.

The chain couples TRBV4-2 to TRBJ1-1; TRBD1 is a possible D gene (5 bases). The ends were cut back, 0 bases at V and 4 bases at J, with 9 bases in the middle. Germline V gene lookup returns CDR1 LGHNA and CDR2 YNFKEQ. This CDR3 is 14 amino acids long. As DNA, the CDR3 is TGTGCCAGCAGCCAAGATAACCAGGGCACTGAAGCTTTCTTT. Translated, it gives CASSQDNQGTEAFF.

This clonotype has a count of ten or more. The rearrangement uses TRBV5-6 and TRBJ2-3; 9 bases are a match to TRBD1. The CDR3 spans 15 residues. With 3 bases clipped from V and 3 bases from J, the junction kept 5 bases outside the gene matches. Germline values: CDR1 SGHDT, CDR2 YYEEEE. CDR3 sequence: CASSSTGGATDTQYF. The CDR3 DNA is TGTGCCAGCAGCTCCACAGGGGGCGCGACAGATACGCAGTATTTT.

This chain joins TRBV5-1 and TRBJ1-6, with TRBD1 matching 12 bases. J was trimmed by 10 bases and V by 4 bases; bases with no gene match: 6. Looked up from germline, CDR1 is SGHRS and CDR2 is YFSETQ. The CDR3 contains 15 residues. The CDR3 sequence: CASSQGQGAPSPLHF. CDR3 DNA: TGCGCCAGCAGCCAGGGACAGGGGGCTCCATCACCCCTCCACTTT.

This clonotype was seen only a few times. V usage is TRBV4-2 and J usage is TRBJ2-7, with 7 bases aligning to TRBD1. This CDR3 spans 16 amino acids. Germline V gene data show CDR1 as LGHNA and CDR2 as YNFKEQ. V trimming: 1 base; J trimming: 4 bases; junction bases outside the gene matches: 10. The CDR3 bases are TGTGCCAGCAGCCAAGTAACCGGGACAGAATCTTACGAGCAGTACTTC. Its protein is CASSQVTGTESYEQYF.

The sample holds a few counts of this clonotype. The chain combines TRBV2 with TRBJ1-3; 7 positions match TRBD1. V lost 2 bases to trimming and J lost 1 base; unmatched junction nucleotides: 8. The germline CDR1 and CDR2 sequences are SNHLY and FYNNEI. The CDR3 spans 17 residues. In nucleotides, the CDR3 is TGTGCCAGCAGTGAAACCCTATGGGACAGATCTGGAAACACCATATATTTT. Encoded protein: CASSETLWDRSGNTIYF.

This clonotype turned up a few times. V and J are TRBV7-2 and TRBJ2-3, with 8 positions matching TRBD2. The CDR3 is 16 amino acids. CDR1 SGHTA and CDR2 FQGNSA come from the germline V gene. V trimming: 1 base; J trimming: 4 bases; junction bases outside the gene matches: 7. CDR3 in amino acids: CASSLVGRGVADTQYF. Here the CDR3 DNA reads TGTGCCAGCAGCTTAGTGGGGCGGGGGGTGGCAGATACGCAGTATTTT.

This clonotype came up many times. The chain has TRBV30 and TRBJ2-1, with D possibly TRBD2 on 5 matching bases. CDR3 length: 13 amino acids. CDR1 and CDR2 from the germline V gene are GTSNPN and SVGIG (reference sequence). With 2 bases removed from V and 2 bases from J, the gap between germline ends came to 7 bases. The CDR3 reads CAWSIGTYNEQFF. Written as DNA, the CDR3 is TGTGCCTGGAGTATCGGGACCTACAATGAGCAGTTCTTC.

The gene calls are TRBV14 and TRBJ2-3, with 12 bases fitting TRBD2. V was pared by 4 bases and J by 4 bases, with 9 bases of the junction left unmatched. This CDR3 is built from 17 residues. Germline V gene lookup returns CDR1 SGHDN and CDR2 FVKESK. The DNA for the CDR3 is TGTGCCAGCAGCCTCCATCCTAGCGGGAGGGCCGCAGATACGCAGTATTTT. This sequence encodes CASSLHPSGRAADTQYF.

There are many counts of this clonotype. The rearrangement joins TRBV6-5 to TRBJ2-6, with D unclear. CDR1 is MNHEY, CDR2 SVGAGI, per germline. The CDR3 is made up of 17 amino acids. The germline V and J ends were trimmed by 3 bases and 2 bases, with 14 bases remaining between them. CDR3 amino acids: CASSYSVSSAGANVLTF. DNA for the CDR3: TGTGCCAGCAGTTATTCTGTAAGCTCGGCTGGGGCCAACGTCCTGACTTTC.